The 4 T cell receptor beta chains listed next were all sequenced from one sample in a study of Ad26.COV2.S vaccination and SARS-CoV-2 variants. Treatment indicated: 19 received Ad26.COV2.S at low or high dose, single or two shots; five or six received placebo; per-sample allocation not given. Following the first vaccine or placebo injection, samples were taken on day 63. Using immunoSEQ multiplex PCR, the repertoire was profiled, and TCRdb retains in-frame clones only, with some absent. The sample carries approximately 410,000 clones, around 92% recorded once. The input for sequencing was peripheral blood, taken in a trial of Ad26.COV2.S vaccine versus placebo. Receptor source: a person aged 18-60 years who received the Ad26.COV2.S COVID-19 vaccine or a placebo.

This chain uses TRBV19 with TRBJ1-1; 9 nucleotides match TRBD1. The CDR3 has 14 residues. The germline V gene has CDR1 LNHDA and CDR2 SQIVND (reference sequence). The V gene end was trimmed by 3 bases and the J gene end by 7 bases; junction bases not matched to a gene: 6. The CDR3 loop reads CASSIGTGRDEAFF. The CDR3 bases are TGTGCCAGTAGTATTGGGACAGGGCGGGATGAAGCTTTCTTT.

This clone has just a few counts. This chain connects TRBV18 to TRBJ2-6; possible D gene TRBD1, 6 bases. Germline V gene lookup returns CDR1 KGHSH and CDR2 LQKENI. Between the trimmed V and J ends, which lost 3 bases and 0 bases, there was a span of 15 bases. The CDR3 is made up of 18 amino acids. As DNA, the CDR3 is TGTGCCAGCTCACCCCGTGGACAGAAGCTCTCTGGGGCCAACGTCCTGACTTTC. Translating it yields CASSPRGQKLSGANVLTF. The variable domain in full, completed from reference TRBV18 and TRBJ2-6, reads NAGVMQNPRHLVRRRGQEARLRCSPMKGHSHVYWYRQLPEEGLKFMVYLQKENIIDESGMPKERFSAEFPKEGPSILRIQQVVRGDSAAYFCASSPRGQKLSGANVLTFGAGSRLTVL.

This chain links TRBV20-1 with TRBJ2-7, with a possible D match to TRBD1 (6 bases). The CDR3 covers 13 residues. From germline, CDR1 is DFQATT and CDR2 SNEGSKA (reference sequence). Trimming took off 3 bases at V and 4 bases at J, with 13 bases between the two ends. The CDR3 DNA reads as TGCAGTGCTAGTAGTGACAGGCTATACGAGCAGTACTTC. It is translated as CSASSDRLYEQYF.

The chain has TRBV4-1 and TRBJ1-4; the D is unclear. CDR1 MGHRA and CDR2 YSYEKL come from the germline V gene. V lost 0 bases and J 3 bases, leaving 11 bases between the germline ends. The CDR3 contains 16 residues. CDR3 nucleotides: TGCGCCAGCAGCCAAGATGGGAGAGGTTCTAATGAAAAACTGTTTTTT. Protein product: CASSQDGRGSNEKLFF.